This TCR beta chain was found in a study of blood T cell repertoires in COVID-19. Whole-study context: COVID-19 samples collected from the United States, Italy and Spain covered acute and convalescent phases. T cells, B-cell-depleted T cells, or PBMCs provided the cDNA or gDNA that served as material.

The V gene's germline CDR1 is DFQATT and CDR2 SNEGSKA (reference sequence). The J segment lost 2 bases and the V segment lost 3 bases, leaving 11 bases of the junction unmatched. This CDR3 contains 17 residues. Original data processing: Cell counts per sample came from amplifying reference gene primers. Produced via immunoSEQ multiplex PCR; TCRdb's table is partial and in-frame only. That table supplies the V and J calls and clone size; D and trimming were determined from the DNA. This repertoire shows approximately 200,000 clones, roughly 84% found once; its top ten account for roughly 2.4%. Sequences were obtained from peripheral blood. The origin of this receptor is a woman aged 55-70 years with acute or convalescent COVID-19. This sequence joins TRBV20-1 and TRBJ2-3, with 10 nucleotides matching TRBD2. The CDR3 DNA reads as TGCAGTGCTAGTACCGGCGGGCTAGCGGGAGACACAGATACGCAGTATTTT. Translating it yields CSASTGGLAGDTDTQYF.